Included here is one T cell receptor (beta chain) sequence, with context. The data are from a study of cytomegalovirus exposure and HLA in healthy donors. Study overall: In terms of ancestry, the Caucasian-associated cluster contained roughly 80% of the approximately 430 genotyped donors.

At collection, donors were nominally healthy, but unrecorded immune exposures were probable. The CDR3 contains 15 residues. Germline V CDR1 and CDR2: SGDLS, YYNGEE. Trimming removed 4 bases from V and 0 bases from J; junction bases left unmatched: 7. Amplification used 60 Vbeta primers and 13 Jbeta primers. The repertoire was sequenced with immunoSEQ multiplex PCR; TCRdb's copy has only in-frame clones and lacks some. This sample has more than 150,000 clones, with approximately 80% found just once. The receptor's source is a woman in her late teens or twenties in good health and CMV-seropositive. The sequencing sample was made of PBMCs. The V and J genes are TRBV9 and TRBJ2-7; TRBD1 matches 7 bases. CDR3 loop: CASSSGTAHSYEQYF. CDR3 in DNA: TGTGCCAGCAGCTCCGGGACAGCCCACTCCTACGAGCAGTACTTC. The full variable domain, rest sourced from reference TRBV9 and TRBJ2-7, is DSGVTQTPKHLITATGQRVTLRCSPRSGDLSVYWYQQSLDQGLQFLIQYYNGEERAKGNILERFSAQQFPDLHSELNLSSLELGDSALYFCASSSGTAHSYEQYFGPGTRLTVT.